Described below is a single T cell receptor beta chain sequence and its context. What this receptor recognizes is not known. One junction end does not reproduce the germline sequence, and a read error may be involved. The cohort consisted of fewer than 700 healthy bone marrow donors. All cohort members were sampled while nominally healthy, although unrecorded immune exposures were likely present. The donor tested CMV seropositive and was one of the 289 seropositive cohort members. A peripheral blood sample was provided by each donor, and peripheral blood mononuclear cells were used for TCR beta sequencing. The Qiagen DNeasy Blood Extraction Kit was used to extract genomic DNA from the blood cell samples. This sample is drawn from a study of cytomegalovirus exposure and HLA in healthy donors (dated by TCRdb to about 2017). About the study as a whole: An earlier analysis of several hundred of the donors reported 276 Gb of sequence data and approximately 120 million unique TCR beta sequences obtained from about 200 million T cells. An early release covering roughly 580 HLA-typed donors comprised roughly 300 gigabases of sequencing data and 65 million to 100 million unique TCR sequences. The genetic ancestry cluster associated with self-reported Caucasian donors included around 76% of the 398 genotyped donors. The study was designed to test whether signatures of past pathogen exposure could be identified by cataloging public T cell receptors. The study used immunosequencing to profile the T cell repertoires of 666 subjects and linked those repertoires to cytomegalovirus serostatus. In addition to the first cohort of 666 subjects, a separate validation cohort of approximately 130 different subjects was used. High-throughput TCR immunosequencing, statistical association of individual TCRs with disease status, and machine learning were combined to predict cytomegalovirus infection status. In a later analysis, previously published TCR beta repertoires from 666 donors were re-analyzed and high-resolution HLA genotyping was added so that TCR occurrence patterns could be studied. The later analysis used no new phenotypic data to find candidate immune exposures, relying instead on TCR beta sequences and their occurrence across donors. An earlier analysis of about 620 of the donors applied high-throughput TCR beta sequencing to assess whether each TCR beta V gene segment acted as functional or pseudogenic. Donor age, sex, ethnicity and CMV serostatus were compiled alongside the repertoire data. A later genetic analysis took genome-wide SNP genotypes for 398 of the 666 donors and used that subset as a discovery cohort. All discovery cohort repertoires had been generated on a single sequencing platform. Class I and class II HLA loci were covered by the typing at four-digit resolution. Typing coverage differed by locus: A, B, C, DRB1 and DQB1 were typed in roughly 620-640 donors, DQA1 in 522, DPA1 in roughly 590, and DPB1 in just under 480. Four to six DR-DQ haplotypes were handled as single units for association and clustering because linkage in the cohort was strong. Among around 400 genotyped donors of the cohort, an average of about 220,000 unique TCR beta nucleotide sequences was sequenced per donor, of which 15% to 20% were non-productive. The paper as a whole reports these results and caveats: According to a later genetic analysis, donors in an Asian-associated ancestry cluster had fewer N-insertions in productive TCRs than the roughly 670-donor mean. A few of the identified cytomegalovirus-associated TCR beta chains were confirmed in vitro to be specific for cytomegalovirus antigens. Sequencing depth was assumed to be roughly uniform across donors in the presence/absence analyses, though that assumption may not hold. In a later analysis, several top co-occurrence clusters were reported to appear linked to parvovirus B19, influenza, CMV and Epstein-Barr virus. A further reported finding was that TCR beta sequences accurately predicted the HLA-A and HLA-B alleles for most subjects in the first cohort. The authors suggested that the approach could potentially be extended to other disease states and immunological phenotypes. Assigning TCR associations to individual alleles was difficult when HLA alleles, especially DR and DQ, strongly co-occurred. Because HLA typing was missing for some donors at each locus, association tests included only the typed subset. In a later analysis, some 18,000 TCR beta sequences were associated with specific HLA alleles at a false discovery rate of 0.05. The sequencing pipeline was judged likely to have produced a cluster of highly shared sequence variants as a technical artifact. V-gene and J-gene trimming of TCR beta chains was associated with a missense DCLRE1C variant in a later genetic analysis, and the association was replicated in an independent cohort. In a later analysis, HLA-associated TCR beta chains were found to be more clonally expanded and to have lower generation probabilities than equally common non-associated chains. According to a later analysis, TCR association rates differed among HLA loci, with DRB1 alleles showing the most associated TCRs and HLA-C alleles showing the fewest. Fewer than 20 rarely observed V segments, including chromosome 9 orphons, were excluded from the earlier analysis of several hundred of the donors because counts were too low. According to a later analysis, most CMV-associated TCR beta chains appeared to be HLA-restricted, and the HLA associations seemed to be driven largely by CMV exposure. In this cohort, only TCR beta chains were sequenced, and detectable features were limited by the absence of alpha or paired-chain data. The study gave a list of about 160 TCR beta chains associated with cytomegalovirus. The only immune exposure information available for the cohort was CMV serostatus. The 87-base-pair reads could not distinguish some IMGT-functional V segments, including TRBV6-2 and TRBV6-3, so those segments were excluded. Correlated functional status among segregating V segments might reflect linkage disequilibrium, but an unknown experimental factor could not be ruled out. The classifier was reported to diagnose cytomegalovirus status with high specificity and sensitivity in both the original and validation cohorts. Broadly in line with IMGT annotations, most TCR beta V segments showed up in productive rearrangements about 87% or about 30% of the time in an earlier analysis of approximately 640 of the donors. Most TCR sequences were observed very rarely across donors, whereas some public TCRs were present in many individuals.

CDR1 and CDR2 were assigned from the germline V gene (reference sequence) as SEHNR and FQNEAQ. The CDR3 has 16 amino acids, counting the end cysteine and phenylalanine. Only the CDR3 part of the read is kept: 48 bases, read in frame from the first base. The library was made by the immunoSEQ multiplex PCR assay. For the multiplex PCR, a mixture combining 60 forward primers for TCR Vbeta segments and 13 reverse primers for TCR Jbeta segments was used. Amplification of the CDR3 region of rearranged TCR beta genes was performed with a multiplex PCR assay on genomic DNA. The amplified TCR beta libraries were sequenced on the Illumina HiSeq System as 87-base-pair reads. As for the authors' bioinformatics: Across the 600 to 700 repertoires, a later analysis counted tens of millions of unique TCR beta chains, 9.5 million to 12 million of which were shared by at least two donors. Raw reads were error-corrected and collapsed into unique sequences with a nearest-neighbor algorithm that merged closely related sequences to remove PCR and sequencing errors. To assign V, D and J gene segments, CDR3 sequences were aligned to IMGT reference sequences. For a sequence to be retained, a match of at least six nucleotides was required to both a V gene segment and a J gene segment. Rearrangements were classified as productive when the CDR3 lacked stop codons and remained in frame with V and J, and all other rearrangements were classified as non-productive. Following IMGT convention, CDR3 was defined as the stretch from the second conserved V-encoded cysteine up to the conserved J-encoded phenylalanine. Sequences without an unambiguous match to a single V gene segment were excluded from the earlier analysis of several hundred of the donors. In an earlier analysis of several hundred of the donors, V segments were called functional above 56.7% productive rearrangements and were called segregating when the between-donor standard deviation exceeded 5%. To diagnose cytomegalovirus status from the catalog of TCR beta chain sequences, a statistical classification framework was built. A later analysis assigned V and J genes by comparing TCR nucleotide sequences with IMGT/GENE-DB human TR gene sequences. In a later analysis, CDR3 sequences and most-parsimonious VDJ recombination scenarios were assigned using the TCRdist pipeline. A later analysis defined each TCR beta chain by its CDR3 amino acid sequence plus V-gene family, and excluded reads lacking a unique V-gene family. In a later analysis, approximately 590 highly shared, low-generation-probability nucleotide sequences were removed to address suspected cross-contamination and a sequencing artifact. In a later analysis, a clonal expansion index for each public chain was calculated from normalized within-repertoire ranks of inferred template counts. In a later analysis, generation probabilities were computed with a VDJ recombination model fitted to out-of-frame rearrangements, and the resulting probabilities were checked against IGoR. Hypergeometric tests were used in a later analysis to score TCR-TCR, TCR-HLA and TCR-CMV co-occurrence, with a repertoire-size bias correction applied to the TCR pairs. To estimate false discovery rates, a later analysis permuted the HLA or CMV assignments 20 times. In a later analysis, co-occurring TCRs were grouped using DBSCAN, with TCRdist sequence similarity added in when clustering inside HLA-allele-positive subsets. Co-occurrence clustering excluded repertoires with fewer than 30,000 or more than 120,000 public chains, plus five with anomalous nucleotide sharing. This is the immuneACCESS table as TCRdb keeps it, with only in-frame sequences that have V and J called. A part of the clones is gone; compared with another copy, unresolved V genes explain less than half, and the rest is unexplained. The DNA gave D and trimming, while V, J and clone size come from that table. This sample gives roughly 130,000 clones in total; around 82% of them show up just once. Jointly, the top ten make up approximately 11% of the sample.

The sequence was obtained from a male donor in good health and CMV-seropositive. Sequenced material: PBMCs. This sequence uses TRBV7-9 and TRBJ2-1; TRBD1 might be the D gene, on 5 matching bases. The base sequence is TGTTCCAGCAGCTTAGGTGTGGGGCCCTCCTACAATGAGCAGTTCTTC. The translation is CSSSLGVGPSYNEQFF.